This T cell receptor (beta chain) was captured by sequencing in a study of blood T cell repertoires in COVID-19. Per the germline V gene, CDR1 is MNHEY and CDR2 is SVGAGI. V was trimmed by 5 bases and J by 10 bases, leaving 17 bases between them. The CDR3 extends over 14 amino acids. Notes on this clone: This same CDR3 is encoded by further DNA sequences in the sample.

Assay used: immunoSEQ multiplex PCR; TCRdb lists only in-frame clones, some missing. This table holds about 90,000 clones, over 80% found once. This clonotype was sampled from a woman in her 70s with active or convalescent COVID-19. The sample consisted of peripheral blood. The rearrangement links TRBV6-5 to TRBJ1-4; weak D call: TRBD1 (5 bases). CDR3 sequence (DNA): TGTGCCAGCAGTCGGACGGGGGGGGATGGAAAACTGTTTTTT. This translates into CASSRTGGDGKLFF.